The present TCR beta chain was sequenced within a study of T cells in Graves' hyperthyroidism and ophthalmopathy. Study-level information: The authors collected peripheral blood at initial diagnosis, before any treatment.

This CDR3 has 11 amino acids. Trimming took off 4 bases at V and 7 bases at J, with 7 bases between the two ends. This clonotype was seen ten or more times. What it binds is unknown. Template material for amplifying TCR beta CDR3 regions consisted of RNA transcripts. Researchers ran a first-round RT-PCR on the TCR CDR3 using the HTBI primer set. Via MiXCR, TCRdb re-called the multiplex PCR reads, giving one row per CDR3 protein. The sample holds hundreds of thousands of distinct CDR3 sequences, approximately 15% seen once. Study-wide results and limits: Among thyroid clonotypes expanded above 0.001, most also appeared in blood. Ophthalmopathy cases were set apart from stable hyperthyroidism by a 13 V-J model.

Sample: blood. V is TRBV12-3 or TRBV12-4 and J is TRBJ1-2; TRBD1 is a possible D gene (5 bases). The clonotype comes from a woman between 35 and 50 years old with Graves' ophthalmopathy. The CDR3 DNA reads TGTGCCAGCAGTTCGACAGTTGGCTACACCTTC. It is translated as CASSSTVGYTF.